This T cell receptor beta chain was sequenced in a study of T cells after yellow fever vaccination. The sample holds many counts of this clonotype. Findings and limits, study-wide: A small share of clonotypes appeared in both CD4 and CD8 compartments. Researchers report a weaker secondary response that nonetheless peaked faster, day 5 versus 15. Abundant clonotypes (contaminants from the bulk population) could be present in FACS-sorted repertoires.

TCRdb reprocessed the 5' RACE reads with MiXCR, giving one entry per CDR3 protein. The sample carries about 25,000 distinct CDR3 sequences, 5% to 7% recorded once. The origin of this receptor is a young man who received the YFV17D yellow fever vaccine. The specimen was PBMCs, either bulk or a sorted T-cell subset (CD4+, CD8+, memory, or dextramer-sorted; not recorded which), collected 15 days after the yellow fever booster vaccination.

DNA for the CDR3: TGTGCCAGCAGTTACCGTTACGGTGGGTCGCCCCAGCATTTT. This gives the protein CASSYRYGGSPQHF. This chain uses TRBV6-5 with TRBJ1-5; D gene ambiguous. The CDR3 covers 14 residues. CDR1 is MNHEY, CDR2 SVGAGI, per germline. The ends were cut back, 2 bases at V and 9 bases at J, with 14 bases in the middle.